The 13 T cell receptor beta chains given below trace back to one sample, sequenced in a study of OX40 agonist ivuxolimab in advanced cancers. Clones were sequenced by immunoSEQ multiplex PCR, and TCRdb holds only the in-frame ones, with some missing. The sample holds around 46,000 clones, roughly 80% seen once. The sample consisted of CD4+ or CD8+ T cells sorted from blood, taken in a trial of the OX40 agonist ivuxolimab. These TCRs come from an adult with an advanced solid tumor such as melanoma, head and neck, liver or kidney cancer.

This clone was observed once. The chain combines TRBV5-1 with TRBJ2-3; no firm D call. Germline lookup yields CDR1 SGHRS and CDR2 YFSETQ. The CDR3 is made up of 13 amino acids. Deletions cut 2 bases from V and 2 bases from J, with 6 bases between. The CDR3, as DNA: TGCGCCAGCAGCTTCGGAAACACAGATACGCAGTATTTT. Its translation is CASSFGNTDTQYF.

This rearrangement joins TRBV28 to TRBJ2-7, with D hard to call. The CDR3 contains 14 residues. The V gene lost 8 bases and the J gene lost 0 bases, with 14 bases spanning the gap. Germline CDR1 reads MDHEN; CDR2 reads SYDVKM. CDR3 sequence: CASGMWTGSYEQYF. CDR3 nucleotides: TGTGCCAGCGGTATGTGGACGGGCTCCTACGAGCAGTACTTC.

DNA of the CDR3: TGTGCCAGAAGTTGCGCCAGACTAGCGAACTCCTACAATGAGCAGTTCTTC. Protein: CARSCARLANSYNEQFF. V is TRBV7-5 and J is TRBJ2-1; the D call in the table, TRBD2, was not verified against the DNA. TRBV7-5 is reported as a pseudogene. The CDR3 covers 17 residues.

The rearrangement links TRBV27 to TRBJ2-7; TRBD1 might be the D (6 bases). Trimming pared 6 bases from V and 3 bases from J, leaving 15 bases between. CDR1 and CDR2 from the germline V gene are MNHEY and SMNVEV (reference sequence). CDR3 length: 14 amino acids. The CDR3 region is CASRDTGLDYEQYF. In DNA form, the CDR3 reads TGTGCCAGCAGAGACACAGGGCTCGACTACGAGCAGTACTTC.

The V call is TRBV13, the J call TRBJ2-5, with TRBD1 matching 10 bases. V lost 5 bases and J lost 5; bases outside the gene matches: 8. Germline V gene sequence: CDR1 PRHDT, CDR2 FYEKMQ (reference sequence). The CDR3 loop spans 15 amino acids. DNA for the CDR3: TGTGCCAGCAGCGAAGGGACAGGGGTGTCGGAGACCCAGTACTTC. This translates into CASSEGTGVSETQYF. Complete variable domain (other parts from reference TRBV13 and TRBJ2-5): AAGVIQSPRHLIKEKRETATLKCYPIPRHDTVYWYQQGPGQDPQFLISFYEKMQSDKGSIPDRFSAQQFSDYHSELNMSSLELGDSALYFCASSEGTGVSETQYFGPGTRLLVL.

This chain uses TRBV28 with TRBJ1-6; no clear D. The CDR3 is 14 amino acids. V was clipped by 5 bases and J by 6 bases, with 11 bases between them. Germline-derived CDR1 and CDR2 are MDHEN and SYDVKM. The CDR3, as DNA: TGTGCCAGCAGTCCCCATCGCGGTAATTCACCCCTCCACTTT. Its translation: CASSPHRGNSPLHF. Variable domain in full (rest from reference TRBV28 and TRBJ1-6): DVKVTQSSRYLVKRTGEKVFLECVQDMDHENMFWYRQDPGLGLRLIYFSYDVKMKEKGDIPEGYSVSREKKERFSLILESASTNQTSMYLCASSPHRGNSPLHFGNGTRLTVT.

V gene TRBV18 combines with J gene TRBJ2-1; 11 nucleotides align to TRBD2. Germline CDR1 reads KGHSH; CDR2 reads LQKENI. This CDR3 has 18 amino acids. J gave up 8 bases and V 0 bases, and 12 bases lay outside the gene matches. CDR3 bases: TGTGCCAGCTCACCACCGCAGGGGGTCCTAGCGGGAGGTGATGAGCAGTTCTTC. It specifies CASSPPQGVLAGGDEQFF.

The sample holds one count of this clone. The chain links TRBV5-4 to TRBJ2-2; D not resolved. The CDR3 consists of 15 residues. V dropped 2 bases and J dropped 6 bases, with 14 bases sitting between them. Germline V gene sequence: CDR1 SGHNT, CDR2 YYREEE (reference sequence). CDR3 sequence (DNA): TGTGCCAGCAGCTTTGGTACTCCCGGGTCCGGGGAGCTGTTTTTT. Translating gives CASSFGTPGSGELFF.

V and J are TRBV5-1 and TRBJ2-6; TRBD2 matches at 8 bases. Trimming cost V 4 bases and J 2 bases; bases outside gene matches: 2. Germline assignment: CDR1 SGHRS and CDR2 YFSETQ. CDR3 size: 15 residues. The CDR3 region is CASSQTSAGANVLTF. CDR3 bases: TGCGCCAGCAGCCAGACTAGCGCTGGGGCCAACGTCCTGACTTTC.

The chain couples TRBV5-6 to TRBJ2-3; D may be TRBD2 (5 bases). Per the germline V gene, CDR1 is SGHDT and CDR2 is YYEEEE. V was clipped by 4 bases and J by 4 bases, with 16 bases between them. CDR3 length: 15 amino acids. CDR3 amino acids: CASSPRPRAADTQYF. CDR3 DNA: TGTGCCAGCAGCCCGAGGCCGCGGGCAGCAGATACGCAGTATTTT. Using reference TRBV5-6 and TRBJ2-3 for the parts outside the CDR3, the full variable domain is DAGVTQSPTHLIKTRGQQVTLRCSPKSGHDTVSWYQQALGQGPQFIFQYYEEEERQRGNFPDRFSGHQFPNYSSELNVNALLLGDSALYLCASSPRPRAADTQYFGPGTRLTVL.

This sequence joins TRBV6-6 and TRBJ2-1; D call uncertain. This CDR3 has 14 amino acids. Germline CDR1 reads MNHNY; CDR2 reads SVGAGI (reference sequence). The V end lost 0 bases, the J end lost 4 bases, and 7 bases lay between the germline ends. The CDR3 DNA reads TGTGCCAGCAGTTACTCGTCCGAGTACAATGAGCAGTTCTTC. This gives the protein CASSYSSEYNEQFF.

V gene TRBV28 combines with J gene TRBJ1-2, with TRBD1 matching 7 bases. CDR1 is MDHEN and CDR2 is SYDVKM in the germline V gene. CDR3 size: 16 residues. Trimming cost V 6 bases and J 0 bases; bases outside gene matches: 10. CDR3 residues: CASRRRDRVPNYGYTF. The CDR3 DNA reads TGTGCCAGCAGACGCCGGGACAGAGTACCTAACTATGGCTACACCTTC.

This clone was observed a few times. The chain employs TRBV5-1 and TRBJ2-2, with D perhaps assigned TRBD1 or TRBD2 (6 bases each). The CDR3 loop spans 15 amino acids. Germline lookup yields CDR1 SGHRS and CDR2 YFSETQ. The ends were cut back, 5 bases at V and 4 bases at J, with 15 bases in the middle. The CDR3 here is CASSRGTLGTGELFF. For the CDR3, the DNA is TGCGCCAGCAGTCGCGGGACACTCGGCACCGGGGAGCTGTTTTTT.